A single sample is the source of the 8 T cell receptor beta chains below, sequenced in a study of blood T cell repertoires in COVID-19. The protocol was immunoSEQ multiplex PCR, while the TCRdb copy is restricted to in-frame clones and leaves out a portion. The sample yields 150,000 to 180,000 clones, around four fifths seen once. Material: peripheral blood. The source is an elderly woman with acute or convalescent COVID-19.

V and J are TRBV7-8 and TRBJ2-7; perhaps TRBD2 as D (5 bases). CDR3 size: 14 residues. The V end was cut by 2 bases, the J end by 2 bases, with 10 bases between. The germline V gene encodes CDR1 SGHVS and CDR2 FQNEAQ. The CDR3 region is CASSLLAGPYEQYF. CDR3 in DNA: TGTGCCAGCAGCTTATTGGCGGGCCCCTACGAGCAGTACTTC.

This clone was seen a few times. The chain carries TRBV5-1 and TRBJ1-2; TRBD1 might be the D (5 bases). Germline V gene lookup returns CDR1 SGHRS and CDR2 YFSETQ. CDR3 length: 14 amino acids. V was cut by 2 bases and J by 0 bases, with 8 bases left in between. The CDR3 reads CASSFDSTNYGYTF. For the CDR3, the DNA is TGCGCCAGCAGCTTTGACAGCACTAACTATGGCTACACCTTC.

The genes are TRBV27 and TRBJ2-3; TRBD2 agrees at 10 bases. Trimming at V came to 5 bases and at J to 3 bases, leaving 8 bases not matched to a gene. CDR3 length equals 16 residues. The germline V gene encodes CDR1 MNHEY and CDR2 SMNVEV (reference sequence). As DNA, the CDR3 is TGTGCCAGCAGTCCGTTTCTAGCGGGAGCGACAGATACGCAGTATTTT. As protein: CASSPFLAGATDTQYF.

The V gene is TRBV4-1, the J gene TRBJ2-2; 9 bases fit TRBD1. Losses at the gene ends were 2 bases for V and 5 bases for J; bases not matched to a gene: 6. The length of the CDR3 is 16 residues. Germline CDR1 is MGHRA and CDR2 is YSYEKL. The CDR3: CASSQLPGQGTGELFF. The CDR3 region has the DNA TGCGCCAGCAGCCAACTCCCGGGACAGGGTACCGGGGAGCTGTTTTTT.

The chain uses TRBV4-2 and TRBJ1-1; 7 bases match TRBD1. Germline CDR1 and CDR2: LGHNA and YNFKEQ. This CDR3 has 16 amino acids. V trimming: 0 bases; J trimming: 5 bases; junction bases outside the gene matches: 9. The CDR3 loop reads CASSQDFNRGGTEAFF. In nucleotides, the CDR3 is TGTGCCAGCAGCCAAGATTTTAACAGGGGCGGAACTGAAGCTTTCTTT.

The chain recombines TRBV19 with TRBJ1-2; D possibly corresponds to TRBD1 (5 bases). Germline assignment: CDR1 LNHDA and CDR2 SQIVND (reference sequence). With 6 bases removed from V and 8 bases from J, the gap between germline ends came to 13 bases. The CDR3 runs 12 residues. The CDR3 region has the DNA TGTGCCAGTAGATCAGGGAAGGCCGGCTACACCTTC. Protein: CASRSGKAGYTF.

This chain joins TRBV12-3 or TRBV12-4 and TRBJ2-7; 7 bases are shared with TRBD1. The CDR3 extends over 13 amino acids. Trimming cost V 5 bases and J 2 bases; bases outside gene matches: 3. The CDR3 DNA is TGTGCCAGCAGTACAGGGGCGACCTACGAGCAGTACTTC. This codes for CASSTGATYEQYF.

This chain connects TRBV11-2 to TRBJ2-7; D may be TRBD2 (6 bases). The CDR3 consists of 12 residues. CDR1 and CDR2 (germline): SGHAT, FQNNGV. The germline V and J ends were trimmed by 5 bases and 3 bases, with 8 bases remaining between them. CDR3 DNA: TGTGCCAGCAGCCCGGGAGTCTACGAGCAGTACTTC. It codes for CASSPGVYEQYF.